What follows are 7 T cell receptor beta chains derived from one specimen sequenced in a study of T cell responses to AZD1222 COVID-19 vaccine. Produced via immunoSEQ multiplex PCR; TCRdb's table is partial and in-frame only. Of some 170,000 clones listed, approximately 93% were seen once; the top ten hold around 0.9%. Sequencing used peripheral blood, obtained on day 0 of AZD1222 vaccination. These receptors all stem from an adult in good health.

V and J are TRBV27 and TRBJ1-2; TRBD1 matches 8 bases. Losses at the gene ends were 7 bases for V and 1 base for J; bases not matched to a gene: 5. Germline V gene lookup returns CDR1 MNHEY and CDR2 SMNVEV (reference sequence). This CDR3 is built from 14 residues. Here the CDR3 reads CASTTGAGNYGYTF. In DNA form, the CDR3 reads TGTGCCAGCACGACAGGGGCGGGTAACTATGGCTACACCTTC.

The V and J genes are TRBV28 and TRBJ1-2, with 7 nucleotides matching TRBD1. From germline, CDR1 is MDHEN and CDR2 SYDVKM. V lost 3 bases and J lost 2; bases outside the gene matches: 9. CDR3 size: 16 residues. CDR3 protein: CASSFQGGDLNYGYTF. Here the CDR3 DNA reads TGTGCCAGCAGTTTCCAGGGGGGCGATCTCAACTATGGCTACACCTTC.

This chain connects TRBV6-5 to TRBJ1-3; no reliable D call. V was clipped by 6 bases and J by 6 bases, with 6 bases between them. Germline values: CDR1 MNHEY, CDR2 SVGAGI. This CDR3 spans 11 amino acids. CDR3 loop: CASSPANTIYF. In DNA, the CDR3 is TGTGCCAGCAGCCCCGCAAACACCATATATTTT.

The rearrangement links TRBV10-1 to TRBJ1-6; maybe TRBD1 (5 bases). The CDR3 sequence is 14 residues long. With 0 bases removed from V and 7 bases from J, the gap between germline ends came to 7 bases. Germline V gene data show CDR1 as WNHNN and CDR2 as SYGVQD (reference sequence). The CDR3 DNA reads as TGCGCCAGCAGTGAGTCTGAGGGGAATTCACCCCTCCACTTT. It yields the protein CASSESEGNSPLHF.

The CDR3 protein is CASSEGSTGREQYF. Written as DNA, the CDR3 is TGTGCCAGCAGTGAAGGGTCGACAGGGCGCGAGCAGTACTTC. This chain links TRBV6-1 with TRBJ2-7; 7 positions agree with TRBD1. The CDR3 runs to 14 residues. The germline gives CDR1 MNHNS, CDR2 SASEGT. V lost 1 base, J lost 6 bases, and 6 bases stayed unmatched.

The chain combines TRBV19 with TRBJ1-6; unclear D gene. This CDR3 is built from 13 residues. The ends were cut back, 6 bases at V and 8 bases at J, with 11 bases in the middle. Per germline, CDR1 LNHDA and CDR2 SQIVND (reference sequence). The CDR3 spells CASSGTYHSPLHF. The CDR3 DNA sequence: TGTGCCAGTAGCGGTACCTACCATTCACCCCTCCACTTT.

The chain employs TRBV15 and TRBJ1-1, with unresolved D. The CDR3 is 14 amino acids. The germline V gene encodes CDR1 LNHNV and CDR2 YYDKDF (reference sequence). V lost 7 bases, J lost 1 base, and 13 bases lay in between. The CDR3 here is CATTHSYGNTEAFF. The CDR3, as DNA: TGTGCCACCACACACAGCTATGGGAACACTGAAGCTTTCTTT. The full variable domain, rest sourced from reference TRBV15 and TRBJ1-1, is DAMVIQNPRYQVTQFGKPVTLSCSQTLNHNVMYWYQQKSSQAPKLLFHYYDKDFNNEADTPDNFQSRRPNTSFCFLDIRSPGLGDTAMYLCATTHSYGNTEAFFGQGTRLTVV.